This entry concerns a single TCR beta chain. The ends lost 6 bases at V and 7 bases at J; junction bases unmatched: 10. Germline V CDR1 and CDR2: MNHNS, SASEGT. This CDR3 is built from 14 residues. This record belongs to a study of PD-1 blockade in classical Hodgkin lymphoma. Turning to the study itself: Every 2 weeks, patients got 3 mg/kg intravenous nivolumab.

Following autologous stem cell transplantation, relapse occurred in every patient, and exposure to brentuximab vedotin varied. Patients showed best responses of complete response, partial response or progressive disease. Profiled with immunoSEQ multiplex PCR; TCRdb holds only in-frame clones, not every one. The sample shows 40,000 to 55,000 clones, about nine tenths of them seen only once. This rearrangement joins TRBV6-1 to TRBJ1-2; 8 bases align to TRBD1. Specimen: peripheral blood mononuclear cells (PBMCs), collected at baseline. The origin of this receptor is a human donor with classical Hodgkin lymphoma. The CDR3 reads CASRTGVGGGGYTF. Here the CDR3 DNA reads TGTGCCAGCAGGACAGGGGTAGGGGGAGGTGGCTACACCTTC.